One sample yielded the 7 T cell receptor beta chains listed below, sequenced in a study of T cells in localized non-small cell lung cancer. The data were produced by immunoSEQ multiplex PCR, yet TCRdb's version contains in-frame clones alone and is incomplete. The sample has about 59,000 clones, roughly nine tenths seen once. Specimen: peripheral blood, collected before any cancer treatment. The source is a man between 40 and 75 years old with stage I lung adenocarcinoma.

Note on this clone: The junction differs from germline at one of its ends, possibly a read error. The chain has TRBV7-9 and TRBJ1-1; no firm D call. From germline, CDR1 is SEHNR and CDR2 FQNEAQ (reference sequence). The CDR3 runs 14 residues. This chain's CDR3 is CASSLEARNPEAFF. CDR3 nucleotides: TGTGCCAGCAGCTTAGAGGCCCGGAACCCTGAAGCTTTCTTT.

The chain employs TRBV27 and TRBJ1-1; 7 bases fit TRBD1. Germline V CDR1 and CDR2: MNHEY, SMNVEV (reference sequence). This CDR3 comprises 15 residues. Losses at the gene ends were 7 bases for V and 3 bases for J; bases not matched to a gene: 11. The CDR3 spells CASTQARGRYTEAFF. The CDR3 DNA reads TGTGCCAGCACCCAAGCCAGGGGGAGGTACACTGAAGCTTTCTTT.

The CDR3 sequence is CASSVGFTDTQYF. The CDR3 bases are TGTGCCAGCAGCGTAGGATTCACAGATACGCAGTATTTT. The chain joins TRBV9 to TRBJ2-3; D is uncertain. Trimming cost V 0 bases and J 2 bases, with 4 bases left between them. CDR1 is SGDLS, CDR2 YYNGEE, per germline. The CDR3 totals 13 residues.

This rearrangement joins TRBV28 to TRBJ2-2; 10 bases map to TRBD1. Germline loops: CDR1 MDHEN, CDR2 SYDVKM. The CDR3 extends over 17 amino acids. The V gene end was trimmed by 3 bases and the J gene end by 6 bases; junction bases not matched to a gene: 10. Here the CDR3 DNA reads TGTGCCAGCAGTTTCAGGACAGGGGGGTCTGGTTCCGGGGAGCTGTTTTTT. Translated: CASSFRTGGSGSGELFF.

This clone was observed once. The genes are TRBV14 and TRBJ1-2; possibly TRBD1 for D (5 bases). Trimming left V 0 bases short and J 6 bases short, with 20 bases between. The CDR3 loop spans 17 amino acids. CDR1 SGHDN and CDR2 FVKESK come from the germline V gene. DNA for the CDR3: TGTGCCAGCAGCCAAGAGAGGTGGGGCAGTTACTTGGATGGCTACACCTTC. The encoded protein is CASSQERWGSYLDGYTF.

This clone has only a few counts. This CDR3 is CASSPGQGEPAFF. CDR3 nucleotide sequence: TGCGCCAGCAGCCCCGGACAGGGGGAGCCAGCTTTCTTT. The chain carries TRBV5-1 and TRBJ1-1; 10 nucleotides line up with TRBD1. Germline V gene data show CDR1 as SGHRS and CDR2 as YFSETQ. V shed 4 bases and J 10 bases; nucleotides not matched to a gene: 7. This CDR3 has 13 amino acids. Complete variable domain (other parts from reference TRBV5-1 and TRBJ1-1): KAGVTQTPRYLIKTRGQQVTLSCSPISGHRSVSWYQQTPGQGLQFLFEYFSETQRNKGNFPGRFSGRQFSNSRSEMNVSTLELGDSALYLCASSPGQGEPAFFGQGTRLTVV.

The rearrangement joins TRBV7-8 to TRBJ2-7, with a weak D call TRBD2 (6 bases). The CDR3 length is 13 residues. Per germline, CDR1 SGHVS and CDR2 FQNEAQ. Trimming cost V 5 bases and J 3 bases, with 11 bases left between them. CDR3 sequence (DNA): TGTGCCAGCAGCCCTGTGGGGGGCTACGAGCAGTACTTC. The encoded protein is CASSPVGGYEQYF.